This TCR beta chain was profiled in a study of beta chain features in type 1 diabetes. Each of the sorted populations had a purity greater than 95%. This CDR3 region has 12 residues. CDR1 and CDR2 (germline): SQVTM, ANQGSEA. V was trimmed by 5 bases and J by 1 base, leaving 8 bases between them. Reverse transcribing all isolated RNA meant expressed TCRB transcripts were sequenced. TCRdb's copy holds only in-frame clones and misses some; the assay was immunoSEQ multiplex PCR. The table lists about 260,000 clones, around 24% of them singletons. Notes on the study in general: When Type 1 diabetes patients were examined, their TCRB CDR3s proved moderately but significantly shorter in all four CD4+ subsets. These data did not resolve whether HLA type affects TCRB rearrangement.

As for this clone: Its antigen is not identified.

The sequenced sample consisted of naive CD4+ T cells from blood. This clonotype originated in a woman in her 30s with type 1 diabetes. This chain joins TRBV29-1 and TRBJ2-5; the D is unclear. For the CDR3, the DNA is TGCAGCGTTCAAACAGCCCAAGAGACCCAGTACTTC. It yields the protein CSVQTAQETQYF.